The 10 T cell receptor beta chains below come from one sample, sequenced in a study of blood T cell repertoires in COVID-19. Here immunoSEQ multiplex PCR was the method, and the copy in TCRdb shows in-frame clones only, minus some. This table holds approximately 100,000 clones, roughly 85% found once. Sequencing was performed on PBMCs or T cells enriched from blood (not recorded which). The source of these receptors is a woman in her 50s who had recovered from COVID-19.

The chain employs TRBV6-5 and TRBJ1-5; D may be TRBD1 (6 bases). The germline gives CDR1 MNHEY, CDR2 SVGAGI. CDR3 length: 13 residues. V was pared by 2 bases and J by 7 bases, with 9 bases between. The CDR3 loop is CASSYQRGQPQHF. CDR3 nucleotides: TGTGCCAGCAGTTACCAGAGGGGGCAGCCCCAGCATTTT.

The J gene is TRBJ1-1, the V gene TRBV28; 9 nucleotides agree with TRBD1. J lost 4 bases, V lost 2 bases, and 5 bases had no gene match. CDR3 length: 15 amino acids. Germline CDR1 MDHEN, CDR2 SYDVKM. The CDR3 DNA is TGTGCCAGCAGTTTAGCACAGGGGGCTGCCACTGAAGCTTTCTTT. It encodes CASSLAQGAATEAFF.

This clone was seen more than once but under ten times. The rearrangement joins TRBV7-9 to TRBJ1-5, with TRBD1 matching over 8 bases. The CDR3 runs 14 residues. V was clipped by 5 bases and J by 6 bases; unmatched bases: 6. Per germline, CDR1 SEHNR and CDR2 FQNEAQ (reference sequence). CDR3: CASSQDRETQPQHF. CDR3 in DNA: TGTGCCAGCAGCCAGGACAGGGAAACTCAGCCCCAGCATTTT.

This chain connects TRBV11-3 to TRBJ2-3; D might be TRBD2 (6 bases). The CDR3 runs to 16 residues. In germline, CDR1 is SGHNT, CDR2 YENEEA. The V end lost 5 bases, the J end lost 3 bases, and 18 bases lay between the germline ends. The CDR3 DNA reads as TGTGCCAGCAGCCCAGGGACTCGCTCAGGGACAGATACGCAGTATTTT. Its translation is CASSPGTRSGTDTQYF.

The chain couples TRBV3-1 (or the pseudogene TRBV3-2) to TRBJ2-7, with 11 bases identical to TRBD2. The V segment lost 2 bases and the J segment 4 bases; nucleotides outside the gene matches: 16. The CDR3 covers 19 residues. Germline V gene data show CDR1 as LGHDT and CDR2 as YNNKEL (reference sequence). CDR3: CASSQSRRSGRGDLYEQYF. The CDR3 DNA reads as TGTGCCAGCAGCCAAAGTCGTCGTAGCGGGAGGGGAGATTTATACGAGCAGTACTTC.

The genes are TRBV11-3 and TRBJ2-5; 10 bases map to TRBD2. CDR1 is SGHNT and CDR2 is YENEEA in the germline V gene. CDR3 length equals 15 residues. V trimming: 5 bases; J trimming: 2 bases; junction bases outside the gene matches: 5. CDR3 nucleotides: TGTGCCAGCAGCCCCGGACTAGCGGCACAAGAGACCCAGTACTTC. It yields the protein CASSPGLAAQETQYF.

The gene calls are TRBV3-1 (or the pseudogene TRBV3-2) and TRBJ2-1; 8 bases map to TRBD1. Germline values: CDR1 LGHDT, CDR2 YNNKEL (reference sequence). The length of the CDR3 is 13 residues. The V and J ends lost 6 bases and 7 bases, in that order; junction bases with no gene match: 5. The DNA of the CDR3 is TGTGCCAGCAGTCAGGGGGCTGGGAATGAGCAGTTCTTC. This encodes CASSQGAGNEQFF.

The rearrangement joins TRBV6-5 to TRBJ1-2, with TRBD1 matching over 9 bases. Looked up from germline, CDR1 is MNHEY and CDR2 is SVGAGI. The CDR3 runs to 15 residues. Trimming removed 5 bases from V and 4 bases from J; junction bases left unmatched: 8. CDR3 in amino acids: CASSTRQGGGYGYTF. CDR3 sequence (DNA): TGTGCCAGCAGTACCCGACAGGGGGGTGGCTATGGCTACACCTTC.

A single count supports this clone. This sequence joins TRBV10-1 and TRBJ1-6; 7 bases match TRBD1. Germline V lookup: CDR1 WNHNN, CDR2 SYGVQD (reference sequence). V shed 10 bases and J 5 bases; nucleotides not matched to a gene: 23. The CDR3 covers 19 residues. CDR3 in amino acids: CATGQEATQPKNNNSPLHF. Written as DNA, the CDR3 is TGCGCCACCGGACAGGAGGCAACTCAGCCCAAAAATAATAATTCACCCCTCCACTTT.

V and J are TRBV7-9 and TRBJ2-1; D might be TRBD1 (5 bases). The CDR3 has 17 residues. Per the germline V gene, CDR1 is SEHNR and CDR2 is FQNEAQ (reference sequence). Trimming stripped 5 bases from V and 0 bases from J, with 17 bases between. CDR3 sequence: CASSILLTASSYNEQFF. In DNA form, the CDR3 reads TGTGCCAGCAGCATCCTATTGACAGCTAGCTCCTACAATGAGCAGTTCTTC.